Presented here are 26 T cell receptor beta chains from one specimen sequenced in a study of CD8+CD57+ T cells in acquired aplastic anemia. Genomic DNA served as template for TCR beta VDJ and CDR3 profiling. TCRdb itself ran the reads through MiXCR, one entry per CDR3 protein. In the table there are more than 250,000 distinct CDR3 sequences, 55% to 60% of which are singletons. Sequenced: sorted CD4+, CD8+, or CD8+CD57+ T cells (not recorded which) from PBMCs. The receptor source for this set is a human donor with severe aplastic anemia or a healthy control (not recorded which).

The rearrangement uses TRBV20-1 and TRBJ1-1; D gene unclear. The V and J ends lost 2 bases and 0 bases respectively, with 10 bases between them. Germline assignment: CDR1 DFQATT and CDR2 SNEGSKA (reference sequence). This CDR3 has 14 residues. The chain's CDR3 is CSARRRGMNTEAFF. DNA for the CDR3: TGCAGTGCTAGAAGACGGGGAATGAACACTGAAGCTTTCTTT.

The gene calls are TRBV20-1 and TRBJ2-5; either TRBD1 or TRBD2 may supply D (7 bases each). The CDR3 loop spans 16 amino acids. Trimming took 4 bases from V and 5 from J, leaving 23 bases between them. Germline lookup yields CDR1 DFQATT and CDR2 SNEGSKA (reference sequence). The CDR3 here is CSAIDVGRGGVETQYF. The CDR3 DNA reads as TGCAGTGCTATAGACGTCGGCAGGGGGGGGGTGGAGACCCAGTACTTC.

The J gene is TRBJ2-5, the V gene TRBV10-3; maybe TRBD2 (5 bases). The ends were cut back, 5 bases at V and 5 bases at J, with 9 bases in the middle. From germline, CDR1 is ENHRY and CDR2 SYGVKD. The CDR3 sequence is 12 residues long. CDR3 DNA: TGTGCCATCAGTTTCGGCGGGGAGACCCAGTACTTC. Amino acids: CAISFGGETQYF.

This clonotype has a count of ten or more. This CDR3 reads CASSAYDHSGDYGYTF. The CDR3 DNA is TGTGCCAGCAGCGCTTACGACCACTCAGGGGACTATGGCTACACCTTC. The chain joins TRBV9 to TRBJ1-2, with D perhaps matching TRBD1 (6 bases). This CDR3 contains 16 residues. The germline CDR1 and CDR2 sequences are SGDLS and YYNGEE. V was cut by 3 bases and J by 3 bases, with 18 bases left in between.

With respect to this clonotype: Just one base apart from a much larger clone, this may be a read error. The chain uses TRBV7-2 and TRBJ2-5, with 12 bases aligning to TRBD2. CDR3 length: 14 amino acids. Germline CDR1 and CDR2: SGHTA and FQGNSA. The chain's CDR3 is CASSGLAGRETQCF. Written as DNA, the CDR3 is TGTGCCAGCAGCGGACTAGCGGGGAGGGAGACCCAGTGCTTC.

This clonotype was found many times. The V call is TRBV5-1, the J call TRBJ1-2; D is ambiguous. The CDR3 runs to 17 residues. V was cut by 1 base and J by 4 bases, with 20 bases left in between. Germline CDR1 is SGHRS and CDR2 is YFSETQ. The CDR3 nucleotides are TGCGCCAGCAGCTTGAATGGACGCCCCGGAATGCTCTATGGCTACACCTTC. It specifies CASSLNGRPGMLYGYTF.

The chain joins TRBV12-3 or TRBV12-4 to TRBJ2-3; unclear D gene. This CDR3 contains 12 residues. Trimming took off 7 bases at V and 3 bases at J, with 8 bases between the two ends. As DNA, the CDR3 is TGTGCCAGCACCCACCAGACAGATACGCAGTATTTT. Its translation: CASTHQTDTQYF.

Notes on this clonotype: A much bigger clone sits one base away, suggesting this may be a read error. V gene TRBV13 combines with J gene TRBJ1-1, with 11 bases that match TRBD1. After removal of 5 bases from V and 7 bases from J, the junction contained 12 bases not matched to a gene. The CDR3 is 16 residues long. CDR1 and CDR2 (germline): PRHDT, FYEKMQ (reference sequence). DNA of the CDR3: TGTGCCAGCAGCAAAAACCCCGGGACAGGGGGGGGTGAAGCTTTCTTT. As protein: CASSKNPGTGGGEAFF.

The CDR3 loop reads CASSLETGGLTLHF. Written as DNA, the CDR3 is TGTGCCAGCAGCTTAGAGACAGGAGGCCTGACCCTCCACTTT. V is TRBV11-2 and J is TRBJ1-6; D is possibly TRBD1 (6 bases). The CDR3 has 14 amino acids. The V end lost 0 bases, the J end lost 14 bases, and 14 bases lay between the germline ends. Germline CDR1 and CDR2: SGHAT and FQNNGV.

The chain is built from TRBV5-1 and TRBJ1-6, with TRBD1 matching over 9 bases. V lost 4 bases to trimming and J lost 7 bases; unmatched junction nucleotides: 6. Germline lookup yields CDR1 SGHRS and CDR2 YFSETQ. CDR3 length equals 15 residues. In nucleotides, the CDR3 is TGCGCCAGCAGCACACAGGGGGCGTACAATTCACCCCTCCACTTT. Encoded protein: CASSTQGAYNSPLHF.

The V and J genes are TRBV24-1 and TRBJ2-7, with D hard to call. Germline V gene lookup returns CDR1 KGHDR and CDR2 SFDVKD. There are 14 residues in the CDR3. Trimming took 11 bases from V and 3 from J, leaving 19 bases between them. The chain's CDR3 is CASSSNPRGYEQYF. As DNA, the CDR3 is TGTGCCAGCAGCTCGAACCCCAGAGGCTACGAGCAGTACTTC.

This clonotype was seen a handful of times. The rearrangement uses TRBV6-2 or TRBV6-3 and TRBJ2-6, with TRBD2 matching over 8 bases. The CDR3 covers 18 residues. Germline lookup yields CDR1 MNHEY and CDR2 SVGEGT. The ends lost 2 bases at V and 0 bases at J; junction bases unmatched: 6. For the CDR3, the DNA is TGTGCCAGCAGTTACCCGGGACTAGGTAGCTCTGGGGCCAACGTCCTGACTTTC. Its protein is CASSYPGLGSSGANVLTF.

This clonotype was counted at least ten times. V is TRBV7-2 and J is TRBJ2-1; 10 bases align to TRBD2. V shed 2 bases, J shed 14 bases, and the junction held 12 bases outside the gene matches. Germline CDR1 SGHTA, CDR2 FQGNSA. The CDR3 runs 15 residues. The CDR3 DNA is TGTGCCAGCAGCTTAACAGCGGGGGGGCCATCTTTGGAGTTCTTC. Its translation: CASSLTAGGPSLEFF.

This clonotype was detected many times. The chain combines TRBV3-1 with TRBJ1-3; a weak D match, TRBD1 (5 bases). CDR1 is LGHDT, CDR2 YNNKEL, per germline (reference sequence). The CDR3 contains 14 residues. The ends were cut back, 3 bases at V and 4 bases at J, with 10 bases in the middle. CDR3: CASSQPGQGNTIYF. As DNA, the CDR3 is TGTGCCAGCAGCCAGCCGGGGCAGGGAAACACCATATATTTT.

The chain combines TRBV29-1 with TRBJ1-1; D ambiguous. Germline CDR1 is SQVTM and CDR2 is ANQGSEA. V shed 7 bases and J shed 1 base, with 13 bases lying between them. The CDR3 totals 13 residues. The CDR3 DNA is TGCAGCGCCTTATTGGGATCGAACACTGAAGCTTTCTTT. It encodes CSALLGSNTEAFF. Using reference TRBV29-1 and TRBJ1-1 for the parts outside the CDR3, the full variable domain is SAVISQKPSRDICQRGTSLTIQCQVDSQVTMMFWYRQQPGQSLTLIATANQGSEATYESGFVIDKFPISRPNLTFSTLTVSNMSPEDSSIYLCSALLGSNTEAFFGQGTRLTVV.

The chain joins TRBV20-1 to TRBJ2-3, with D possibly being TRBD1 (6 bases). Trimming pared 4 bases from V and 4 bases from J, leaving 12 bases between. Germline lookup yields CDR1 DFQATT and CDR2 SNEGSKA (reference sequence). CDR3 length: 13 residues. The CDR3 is CSAIHTGPDTQYF. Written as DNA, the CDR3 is TGCAGTGCTATTCATACAGGGCCAGATACGCAGTATTTT.

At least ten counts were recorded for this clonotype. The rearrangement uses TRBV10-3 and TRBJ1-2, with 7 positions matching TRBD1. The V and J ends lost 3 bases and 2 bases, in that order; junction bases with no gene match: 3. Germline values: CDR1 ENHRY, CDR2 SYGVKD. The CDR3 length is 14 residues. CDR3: CAISDGRGNYGYTF. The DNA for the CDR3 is TGTGCCATCAGTGACGGCAGGGGGAACTATGGCTACACCTTC.

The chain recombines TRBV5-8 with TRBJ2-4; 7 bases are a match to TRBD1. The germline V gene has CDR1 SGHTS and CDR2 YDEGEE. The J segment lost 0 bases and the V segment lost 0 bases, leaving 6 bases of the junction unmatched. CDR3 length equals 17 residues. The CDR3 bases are TGTGCCAGCAGCTTGGCCGGGACAGCTATAGCCAAAAACATTCAGTACTTC. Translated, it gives CASSLAGTAIAKNIQYF.

CDR3 residues: CASSFRQPITDTQYF. The CDR3 nucleotides are TGTGCCAGCAGCTTTCGACAGCCGATCACAGATACGCAGTATTTT. V gene TRBV7-2 combines with J gene TRBJ2-3, with D tentatively TRBD1 (5 bases). Trimming left V 3 bases short and J 2 bases short, with 12 bases between. This CDR3 region has 15 residues. Germline loops: CDR1 SGHTA, CDR2 FQGNSA.

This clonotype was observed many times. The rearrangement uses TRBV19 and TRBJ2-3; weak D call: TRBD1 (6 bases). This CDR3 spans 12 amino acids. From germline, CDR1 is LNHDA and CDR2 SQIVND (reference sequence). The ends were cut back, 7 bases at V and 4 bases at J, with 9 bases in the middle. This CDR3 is CASTGVADTQYF. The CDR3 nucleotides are TGTGCCAGTACAGGGGTGGCAGATACGCAGTATTTT.

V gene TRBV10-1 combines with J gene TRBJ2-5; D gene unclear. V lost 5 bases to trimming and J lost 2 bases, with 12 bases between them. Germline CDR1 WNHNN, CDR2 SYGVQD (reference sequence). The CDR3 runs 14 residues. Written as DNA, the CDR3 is TGCGCCAGCAGTCCCCTGAGTGTGCAAGAGACCCAGTACTTC. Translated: CASSPLSVQETQYF.

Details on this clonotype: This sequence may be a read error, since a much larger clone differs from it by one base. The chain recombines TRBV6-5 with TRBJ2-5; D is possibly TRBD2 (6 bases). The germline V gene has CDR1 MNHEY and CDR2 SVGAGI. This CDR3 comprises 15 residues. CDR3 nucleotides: TGTGTCAGCAGTGGGGGTAGCGGCTTCCAAGAGACCCAGTACTTC. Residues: CVSSGGSGFQETQYF.

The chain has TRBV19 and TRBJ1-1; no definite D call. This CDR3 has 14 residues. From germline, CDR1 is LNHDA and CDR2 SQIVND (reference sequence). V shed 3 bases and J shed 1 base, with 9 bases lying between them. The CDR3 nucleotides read TGTGCCAGTAGTATGGCCCAGGAGAACACTGAAGCTTTCTTT. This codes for CASSMAQENTEAFF.

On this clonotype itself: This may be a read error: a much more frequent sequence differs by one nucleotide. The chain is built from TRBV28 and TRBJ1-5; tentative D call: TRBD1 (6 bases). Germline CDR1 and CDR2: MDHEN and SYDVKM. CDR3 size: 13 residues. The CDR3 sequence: CAGSSGVSQPQHF. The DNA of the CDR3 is TGTGCCGGCAGTTCAGGGGTTTCTCAGCCCCAGCATTTT.

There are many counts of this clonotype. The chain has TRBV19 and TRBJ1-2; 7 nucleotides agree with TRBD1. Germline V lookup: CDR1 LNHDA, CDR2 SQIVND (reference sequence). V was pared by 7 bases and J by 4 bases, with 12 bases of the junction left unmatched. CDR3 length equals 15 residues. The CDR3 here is CASTPRGQVSYGYTF. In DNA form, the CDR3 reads TGTGCCAGTACCCCGAGGGGGCAGGTGAGCTATGGCTACACCTTC.

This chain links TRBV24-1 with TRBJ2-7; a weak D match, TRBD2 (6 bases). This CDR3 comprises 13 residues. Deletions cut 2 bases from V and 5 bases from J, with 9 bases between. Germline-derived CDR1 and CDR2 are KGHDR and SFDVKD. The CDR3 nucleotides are TGTGCCACCAGTGATTGGAGGGACCACGAGCAGTACTTC. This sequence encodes CATSDWRDHEQYF.